These 6 T cell receptor beta chains originate from one sample sequenced in a study of cytomegalovirus exposure and HLA in healthy donors. PCR amplification relied on 60 Vbeta primers (plus 13 Jbeta primers). Measured with immunoSEQ multiplex PCR; TCRdb has only the in-frame clones, and not every one. Of more than 15,000 clones listed, roughly 70% are singletons. Input material: PBMCs. The receptors originated from a man between 18 and 29 years old in good health and CMV-seronegative.

The gene calls are TRBV27 and TRBJ1-1, with D possibly TRBD1 on 6 matching bases. Per the germline V gene, CDR1 is MNHEY and CDR2 is SMNVEV (reference sequence). The CDR3 has 12 amino acids. Trimming removed 3 bases at V and 7 bases at J, with 9 bases between. Here the CDR3 reads CASSLPGVEAFF. CDR3 bases: TGTGCCAGCAGTTTGCCAGGGGTTGAAGCTTTCTTT.

The chain uses TRBV6-1 and TRBJ1-1; weak D call: TRBD1 (5 bases). The CDR3 runs to 12 residues. CDR1 MNHNS and CDR2 SASEGT come from the germline V gene. V shed 6 bases and J shed 11 bases, with 16 bases lying between them. The CDR3 region is CASRDKAWKAFF. In DNA form, the CDR3 reads TGTGCCAGCAGGGACAAGGCTTGGAAGGCTTTCTTT.

This chain connects TRBV25-1 to TRBJ1-5; 9 nucleotides align to TRBD1. The CDR3 has 15 residues. The V segment lost 5 bases and the J segment 5 bases; nucleotides outside the gene matches: 7. Per germline, CDR1 MGHDK and CDR2 SYGVNS. CDR3 in DNA: TGTGCCAGCAGTCTTGGGACAGGGACGGATCAGCCCCAGCATTTT. Encoded protein: CASSLGTGTDQPQHF.

Only a few counts were recorded for this clone. The CDR3 is CASSYLQGNEQYF. The CDR3 region has the DNA TGTGCCAGCAGTTATTTACAGGGGAACGAGCAGTACTTC. The chain carries TRBV6-5 and TRBJ2-7; 7 bases are shared with TRBD1. This CDR3 comprises 13 residues. Germline CDR1 and CDR2: MNHEY and SVGAGI. Losses at the gene ends were 3 bases for V and 5 bases for J; bases not matched to a gene: 4.

There are a few counts of this clone. The V and J genes are TRBV19 and TRBJ2-3, with TRBD1 matching over 7 bases. Germline CDR1 reads LNHDA; CDR2 reads SQIVND (reference sequence). This CDR3 has 15 residues. V lost 4 bases, J lost 1 base, and 5 bases stayed unmatched. The DNA for the CDR3 is TGTGCCAGTAGTACTCAAACAGGGGGCACAGATACGCAGTATTTT. This codes for CASSTQTGGTDTQYF.

This clone has only a few counts. Other DNA sequences from this sample encode an identical CDR3 as well. The chain links TRBV15 to TRBJ1-1; possible D gene TRBD1, 5 bases. Germline assignment: CDR1 LNHNV and CDR2 YYDKDF (reference sequence). The length of the CDR3 is 13 residues. The V end lost 1 base, the J end lost 4 bases, and 7 bases lay between the germline ends. CDR3 sequence reads: CATSRGGGTEAFF. In DNA form, the CDR3 reads TGTGCCACCAGCAGAGGGGGCGGCACTGAAGCTTTCTTT.